These 32 T cell receptor beta chains share one sample of origin, sequenced in a study of patients and donors after allogeneic stem cell transplantation. TCRdb used MiXCR to reprocess the RT-PCR reads, holding one entry per CDR3 protein. This sample has about 960,000 distinct CDR3 sequences, with roughly 18% found just once. Sample: blood, either unsorted or a sorted T cell fraction (not recorded which). These receptors were taken from a human donor who was either an allogeneic HSCT recipient or a stem cell or donor lymphocyte infusion donor (not recorded which). It is not recorded whose cells these are; they may come from a transplant donor.

This chain links TRBV20-1 with TRBJ2-1; 15 bases match TRBD2. This CDR3 is 15 amino acids long. CDR1 is DFQATT and CDR2 is SNEGSKA in the germline V gene (reference sequence). The trim removed 6 bases at V and 4 bases at J, leaving 4 bases unmatched. This chain's CDR3 is CSAPGLAGGYNEQFF. For the CDR3, the DNA is TGCAGTGCCCCGGGACTAGCGGGGGGATACAATGAGCAGTTCTTC.

The genes are TRBV12-3 or TRBV12-4 and TRBJ1-1; D not resolved. Trimming took 6 bases from V and 0 from J, leaving 8 bases between them. This CDR3 is 13 amino acids long. CDR3 sequence reads: CASSKTMNTEAFF. Here the CDR3 DNA reads TGTGCCAGCAGCAAAACAATGAACACTGAAGCTTTCTTT.

This clonotype was seen a handful of times. This chain joins TRBV5-1 and TRBJ2-3; D remains unclear. Germline-derived CDR1 and CDR2 are SGHRS and YFSETQ. V was pared by 0 bases and J by 7 bases, with 6 bases between. There are 12 residues in the CDR3. The CDR3 is CASSLEGYTQYF. The CDR3 nucleotides read TGCGCCAGCAGCTTGGAGGGTTATACGCAGTATTTT. Full variable domain (remainder filled in from reference TRBV5-1 and TRBJ2-3): KAGVTQTPRYLIKTRGQQVTLSCSPISGHRSVSWYQQTPGQGLQFLFEYFSETQRNKGNFPGRFSGRQFSNSRSEMNVSTLELGDSALYLCASSLEGYTQYFGPGTRLTVL.

This clonotype turned up a few times. V gene TRBV4-3 combines with J gene TRBJ1-3; 10 nucleotides line up with TRBD1. V shed 4 bases, J shed 4 bases, and the junction held 7 bases outside the gene matches. The CDR3 has 16 amino acids. Germline V gene lookup returns CDR1 LGHNA and CDR2 YSLEER. The CDR3 is CASSPPGTGVGNTIYF. The DNA for the CDR3 is TGCGCCAGCAGCCCACCCGGGACAGGGGTCGGAAACACCATATATTTT.

This clonotype turned up a few times. V usage is TRBV7-9 and J usage is TRBJ2-2; D is undetermined. This CDR3 region has 13 residues. CDR1 and CDR2 (germline): SEHNR, FQNEAQ (reference sequence). Trimming stripped 2 bases from V and 3 bases from J, with 4 bases between. The DNA for the CDR3 is TGTGCCAGCAGCTTAATGTACACCGGGGAGCTGTTTTTT. It translates to CASSLMYTGELFF.

The chain recombines TRBV7-2 with TRBJ2-1; 10 bases are a match to TRBD2. J gave up 9 bases and V 5 bases, and 4 bases lay outside the gene matches. The CDR3 spans 13 residues. Germline lookup yields CDR1 SGHTA and CDR2 FQGNSA. This CDR3 reads CASSPTSGTEQFF. CDR3 sequence (DNA): TGTGCCAGCAGCCCCACTAGCGGGACTGAGCAGTTCTTC.

This clonotype has at least ten counts. The chain recombines TRBV7-3 with TRBJ2-2; D might be TRBD2 (5 bases). This CDR3 is 14 amino acids long. V was clipped by 1 base and J by 5 bases, with 8 bases between them. CDR1 is SGHTA and CDR2 is FQGTGA in the germline V gene. As DNA, the CDR3 is TGTGCCAGCAGCTTAAACCCGGGGACCGGGGAGCTGTTTTTT. Translated, it gives CASSLNPGTGELFF.

This clonotype has only a few counts. The chain joins TRBV5-1 to TRBJ2-2; no clear D. Trimming pared 0 bases from V and 4 bases from J, leaving 7 bases between. This CDR3 is 14 amino acids long. Germline V gene data show CDR1 as SGHRS and CDR2 as YFSETQ. The CDR3 DNA reads TGCGCCAGCAGCTTGGGGGCAGGCACCGGGGAGCTGTTTTTT. The encoded protein is CASSLGAGTGELFF. Based on the CDR3 plus reference TRBV5-1 and TRBJ2-2, the full variable domain is KAGVTQTPRYLIKTRGQQVTLSCSPISGHRSVSWYQQTPGQGLQFLFEYFSETQRNKGNFPGRFSGRQFSNSRSEMNVSTLELGDSALYLCASSLGAGTGELFFGEGSRLTVL.

In its sample, this clonotype was seen a few times. The V call is TRBV3-1, the J call TRBJ1-2; no reliable D call. The germline CDR1 and CDR2 sequences are LGHDT and YNNKEL (reference sequence). This CDR3 has 13 residues. With 0 bases removed from V and 8 bases from J, the gap between germline ends came to 10 bases. In nucleotides, the CDR3 is TGTGCCAGCAGCCAAGATCTCCTGGGGGGCTACACCTTC. Encoded protein: CASSQDLLGGYTF.

V and J are TRBV10-3 and TRBJ2-3; perhaps TRBD1 as D (5 bases). V dropped 11 bases and J dropped 2 bases, with 23 bases sitting between them. Germline V gene sequence: CDR1 ENHRY, CDR2 SYGVKD. The CDR3 is made up of 16 amino acids. In DNA, the CDR3 is TGTGCCTCCTCTCCCAATAGGGGCGGACCCACAGATACGCAGTATTTT. This codes for CASSPNRGGPTDTQYF.

The rearrangement uses TRBV27 and TRBJ1-2; 12 positions match TRBD1. This CDR3 contains 15 residues. CDR1 and CDR2 (germline): MNHEY, SMNVEV (reference sequence). The trim removed 5 bases at V and 8 bases at J, leaving 9 bases unmatched. The CDR3 sequence: CASSPNRDRGRGYTF. In DNA form, the CDR3 reads TGTGCCAGCAGTCCAAACCGGGACAGGGGGCGAGGCTACACCTTC.

In its sample, this clonotype was seen a few times. The rearrangement uses TRBV12-3 or TRBV12-4 and TRBJ2-1; D may correspond to TRBD1 or TRBD2 (5 bases each). The CDR3 runs to 12 residues. V lost 3 bases, J lost 9 bases, and 9 bases lay in between. CDR3 residues: CASSFSGAEQFF. The CDR3 DNA reads TGTGCCAGCAGTTTTTCCGGGGCTGAGCAGTTCTTC.

This rearrangement joins TRBV7-9 to TRBJ2-7; 11 bases are shared with TRBD1. The V and J ends lost 6 bases and 6 bases, in that order; junction bases with no gene match: 4. The CDR3 consists of 13 residues. From germline, CDR1 is SEHNR and CDR2 FQNEAQ (reference sequence). The CDR3 loop reads CASSRTGGIEQYF. The CDR3 coding sequence is TGTGCCAGCAGTAGGACAGGGGGCATCGAGCAGTACTTC.

This chain links TRBV9 with TRBJ2-2; TRBD2 agrees at 7 bases. This CDR3 is built from 16 residues. V dropped 1 base and J dropped 6; count of bases not matched to a gene: 9. The V gene's germline CDR1 is SGDLS and CDR2 YYNGEE. CDR3 in DNA: TGTGCCAGCAGCGTATTCCTCGCGGGAGCCGCCGGGGAGCTGTTTTTT. It codes for CASSVFLAGAAGELFF.

This clonotype was counted between two and nine times. The chain combines TRBV9 with TRBJ2-1, with a possible D match to TRBD2 (5 bases). Germline values: CDR1 SGDLS, CDR2 YYNGEE. V gave up 0 bases and J gave up 9 bases, with 28 bases separating them. This CDR3 spans 19 amino acids. The chain's CDR3 is CASSVATLVVGARLSEQFF. DNA of the CDR3: TGTGCCAGCAGCGTAGCCACGCTCGTAGTGGGAGCGCGATTGAGTGAGCAGTTCTTC.

This chain links TRBV5-1 with TRBJ2-7, with a tentative D call TRBD2 (5 bases). Trimming removed 3 bases from V and 6 bases from J, with 22 bases in between. The CDR3 runs to 16 residues. Looked up from germline, CDR1 is SGHRS and CDR2 is YFSETQ. In DNA, the CDR3 is TGCGCCAGCAGCTCCACCTGGAGACGAGGGCCCAGCGAGCAGTACTTC. The encoded protein is CASSSTWRRGPSEQYF.

This clonotype has more than one count but fewer than ten. This chain uses TRBV20-1 with TRBJ2-5, with D uncertain. V was trimmed by 0 bases and J by 1 base, leaving 6 bases between them. Germline V gene lookup returns CDR1 DFQATT and CDR2 SNEGSKA (reference sequence). The CDR3 runs 13 residues. CDR3 bases: TGCAGTGCTAGAGATAGCCTCCAAGAGACCCAGTACTTC. Its protein product is CSARDSLQETQYF.

The DNA for the CDR3 is TGTGCCAGCAGTGAAGACAGAAAAGGTGGTCAGCCCCAGCATTTT. Amino acids: CASSEDRKGGQPQHF. The chain is built from TRBV2 and TRBJ1-5; no reliable D call. The CDR3 is 15 amino acids. Trimming shortened V by 1 base and J by 6 bases, and 13 bases separated the two germline ends. Germline V gene lookup returns CDR1 SNHLY and CDR2 FYNNEI. Drawing the rest from reference TRBV2 and TRBJ1-5, the complete variable domain is EPEVTQTPSHQVTQMGQEVILRCVPISNHLYFYWYRQILGQKVEFLVSFYNNEISEKSEIFDDQFSVERPDGSNFTLKIRSTKLEDSAMYFCASSEDRKGGQPQHFGDGTRLSIL.

This clonotype has a handful of counts. The chain carries TRBV15 and TRBJ1-3; D is ambiguous. The V end was cut by 5 bases, the J end by 4 bases, with 18 bases between. Germline V gene lookup returns CDR1 LNHNV and CDR2 YYDKDF (reference sequence). This CDR3 region has 16 residues. CDR3 residues: CATSLRKTGQGNTIYF. The CDR3 DNA reads TGTGCCACCAGCCTCCGAAAAACCGGCCAGGGAAACACCATATATTTT.

The V call is TRBV4-1, the J call TRBJ2-3; D is possibly TRBD2 (6 bases). This CDR3 is 15 amino acids long. Germline values: CDR1 MGHRA, CDR2 YSYEKL. Trimming shortened V by 4 bases and J by 0 bases, and 11 bases separated the two germline ends. CDR3 sequence reads: CASSRDGGSTDTQYF. The DNA for the CDR3 is TGCGCCAGCAGCCGTGACGGGGGAAGCACAGATACGCAGTATTTT.

The chain links TRBV27 to TRBJ1-4, with D perhaps TRBD1 (5 bases). CDR1 is MNHEY, CDR2 SMNVEV, per germline (reference sequence). The CDR3 consists of 15 residues. Trimming pared 3 bases from V and 4 bases from J, leaving 12 bases between. CDR3 amino acids: CASSFRALGNEKLFF. CDR3 DNA sequence: TGTGCCAGCAGTTTCAGGGCGTTGGGTAATGAAAAACTGTTTTTT. Full variable domain (outside the CDR3, taken from reference TRBV27 and TRBJ1-4): EAQVTQNPRYLITVTGKKLTVTCSQNMNHEYMSWYRQDPGLGLRQIYYSMNVEVTDKGDVPEGYKVSRKEKRNFPLILESPSPNQTSLYFCASSFRALGNEKLFFGSGTQLSVL.

This clonotype was observed a handful of times. The V and J genes are TRBV5-8 and TRBJ1-1; D gene uncertain. The CDR3 contains 16 residues. CDR1 SGHTS and CDR2 YDEGEE come from the germline V gene. V was cut by 4 bases and J by 4 bases, with 20 bases left in between. This chain's CDR3 is CASSPRDSGRVTEAFF. CDR3 bases: TGTGCCAGCAGCCCGAGGGATTCCGGGCGTGTCACTGAAGCTTTCTTT.

The chain joins TRBV7-3 to TRBJ2-1, with 12 bases fitting TRBD2. Germline assignment: CDR1 SGHTA and CDR2 FQGTGA. The CDR3 is 16 residues long. Unmatched junction bases numbered 4, after V lost 5 bases and J lost 2 bases. The CDR3 sequence is CASSRTSGTPYNEQFF. CDR3 DNA sequence: TGTGCCAGCAGCCGGACTAGCGGGACCCCCTACAATGAGCAGTTCTTC.

The J gene is TRBJ2-7, the V gene TRBV23-1; TRBD1 matches at 8 bases. TRBV23-1 is labeled an ORF, and its function is uncertain. The CDR3 consists of 14 residues. The V and J ends lost 3 bases and 4 bases, in that order; junction bases with no gene match: 5. DNA of the CDR3: TGCGCCAGCAGTCAGACAGGGGAATTTTACGAGCAGTACTTC. It yields the protein CASSQTGEFYEQYF.

V is TRBV12-3 or TRBV12-4 and J is TRBJ2-1, with D unclear. The length of the CDR3 is 14 residues. Trimming stripped 5 bases from V and 4 bases from J, with 12 bases between. The DNA of the CDR3 is TGTGCCAGCAGTCCGCCCCGGGCGTACAATGAGCAGTTCTTC. The encoded protein is CASSPPRAYNEQFF.

This chain joins TRBV6-2 or TRBV6-3 and TRBJ2-6; TRBD1 aligns across 7 bases. The germline gives CDR1 MNHEY, CDR2 SVGEGT. V dropped 8 bases and J dropped 2; count of bases not matched to a gene: 6. CDR3 length equals 15 residues. The CDR3 DNA reads as TGTGCCAGCGTGCGACAGGGCGCTGGGGCCAACGTCCTGACTTTC. Translated: CASVRQGAGANVLTF.

This clonotype was detected a few times. The DNA of the CDR3 is TGTGCCAGCAGCTTGGTCACAACTAATGAAAAACTGTTTTTT. The encoded protein is CASSLVTTNEKLFF. The V call is TRBV5-6, the J call TRBJ1-4; D is uncertain. Germline V gene data show CDR1 as SGHDT and CDR2 as YYEEEE. V lost 0 bases, J lost 0 bases, and 3 bases lay in between. CDR3 length: 14 amino acids.

The chain carries TRBV4-1 and TRBJ2-7; D unclear. Germline CDR1 MGHRA, CDR2 YSYEKL. Trimming cost V 2 bases and J 3 bases, with 8 bases left between them. This CDR3 has 13 residues. As DNA, the CDR3 is TGCGCCAGCAGCCAAATTCCAAACTACGAGCAGTACTTC. Amino acid sequence: CASSQIPNYEQYF.

This clonotype was counted between two and nine times. The chain's CDR3 is CAWLIGGTNTGELFF. For the CDR3, the DNA is TGTGCCTGGTTGATTGGAGGGACGAACACCGGGGAGCTGTTTTTT. The V gene is TRBV30, the J gene TRBJ2-2; a possible D gene is TRBD2 (6 bases). CDR3 length: 15 residues. Germline CDR1 reads GTSNPN; CDR2 reads SVGIG (reference sequence). Trimming removed 5 bases from V and 0 bases from J, with 13 bases in between.

The chain combines TRBV9 with TRBJ1-3; D ambiguous. V gave up 1 base and J gave up 3 bases, with 11 bases separating them. Germline lookup yields CDR1 SGDLS and CDR2 YYNGEE. The CDR3 is 15 amino acids. This CDR3 reads CASSVQPSIGNTIYF. The CDR3 DNA sequence: TGTGCCAGCAGCGTACAGCCGAGCATTGGAAACACCATATATTTT. The whole variable domain, remainder taken from reference TRBV9 and TRBJ1-3, is DSGVTQTPKHLITATGQRVTLRCSPRSGDLSVYWYQQSLDQGLQFLIQYYNGEERAKGNILERFSAQQFPDLHSELNLSSLELGDSALYFCASSVQPSIGNTIYFGEGSWLTVV.

A note on this clonotype: This is likely a read error, given that the CDR3 carries no conserved phenylalanine or tryptophan at its end. This sequence joins TRBV7-9 and TRBJ1-1; tentatively, D is TRBD1 (6 bases). This CDR3 contains 14 residues. The ends were cut back, 4 bases at V and 6 bases at J, with 15 bases in the middle. CDR1 and CDR2 (germline): SEHNR, FQNEAQ (reference sequence). The DNA of the CDR3 is TGTGCCAGCAGCTCCACGGGACACCTCCCTGAAGCTTTCCTT. It encodes CASSSTGHLPEAFL.

V is TRBV3-1 and J is TRBJ2-5, with a possible D match to TRBD2 (5 bases). The CDR3 spans 14 residues. Germline V gene data show CDR1 as LGHDT and CDR2 as YNNKEL (reference sequence). V dropped 3 bases and J dropped 8 bases, with 16 bases sitting between them. CDR3 bases: TGTGCCAGCAGCCACGGCCCGCCTAGCCCAACCCAGTACTTC. As protein: CASSHGPPSPTQYF.